These 2 T cell receptor beta chains share one sample of origin, sequenced in a study of T cells in Graves' hyperthyroidism and ophthalmopathy. What was amplified from RNA transcripts were TCR beta CDR3 regions. RT-PCR in the first round (using the HTBI primer set) targeted the TCR CDR3. TCRdb called the multiplex PCR reads again in MiXCR, with one record for every CDR3 protein. Of approximately 400,000 distinct CDR3 sequences listed, approximately 14% are singletons. The sequencing input was blood. The receptors come from a woman in her late teens or twenties with Graves' hyperthyroidism that later progressed to Graves' ophthalmopathy.

Comments on this clonotype: This clone may be a read error of a much larger clone one base away. The CDR3 does not close with the conserved phenylalanine or tryptophan, likely indicating a read error. This sequence joins TRBV20-1 and TRBJ2-7, with D uncertain. The CDR3 covers 12 residues. Germline CDR1 reads DFQATT; CDR2 reads SNEGSKA (reference sequence). The germline V and J ends were trimmed by 3 bases and 2 bases, with 8 bases remaining between them. CDR3 DNA: TGCAGTGCTAGTGGACCCACCTACGAGCAGTACCTC. It translates to CSASGPTYEQYL.

This clonotype has a count of ten or more. The CDR3 DNA follows: TGTGCCAGCAGCTTATCAAGGGATTTTTGGAACACTGAAGCTTTCTTT. It is translated as CASSLSRDFWNTEAFF. This chain uses TRBV11-2 with TRBJ1-1; no firm D call. Trimming removed 2 bases from V and 1 base from J, with 14 bases in between. Germline V gene sequence: CDR1 SGHAT, CDR2 FQNNGV. The CDR3 consists of 16 residues.